The 15 T cell receptor beta chains listed next were all sequenced from one sample in a study of persistence of HIV-infected CD4 T cells. Lysates of CMV-infected fibroblasts at approximately 9.6 ug/mL stimulated these cells. CD4+ T cells upregulating both CD40 ligand and CD69 were sorted as responding cells. The libraries were made with immunoSEQ version 4 in survey mode. Sequenced by immunoSEQ multiplex PCR; TCRdb stores in-frame clones only, minus some. Among approximately 12,000 clones, over 60% were seen once, and the ten largest hold 17%. Their antigens are not known. This specimen was CD4+ T cells sorted from PBMCs after roughly 18-hour stimulation, taken from a patient who received antiretroviral therapy. Every receptor here comes from an adult man with HIV who was CMV-seropositive.

In nucleotides, the CDR3 is TGTGCCAGCAGCGCGCAGGGGCGCACCGGGGAGCTGTTTTTT. Translation gives CASSAQGRTGELFF. The chain joins TRBV9 to TRBJ2-2, with a possible D match to TRBD1 (6 bases). V lost 3 bases, J lost 4 bases, and 10 bases lay in between. Germline V gives CDR1 SGDLS, CDR2 YYNGEE. The CDR3 spans 14 residues.

The sample holds a few counts of this clone. The chain links TRBV5-1 to TRBJ2-4, with D possibly TRBD1 on 7 matching bases. Germline CDR1 and CDR2: SGHRS and YFSETQ. This CDR3 is built from 14 residues. Between the trimmed V and J ends, which lost 7 bases and 6 bases, there was a span of 17 bases. The CDR3 coding sequence is TGCGCCAGCTCCGTAACAGGGGAGGTAAACATTCAGTACTTC. It encodes CASSVTGEVNIQYF. Based on the CDR3 plus reference TRBV5-1 and TRBJ2-4, the full variable domain is KAGVTQTPRYLIKTRGQQVTLSCSPISGHRSVSWYQQTPGQGLQFLFEYFSETQRNKGNFPGRFSGRQFSNSRSEMNVSTLELGDSALYLCASSVTGEVNIQYFGAGTRLSVL.

This clone has a handful of counts. The CDR3 DNA reads TGTGCCAGCAGTGTCGGACAGGGGCCCTACAATGAGCAGTTCTTC. It translates to CASSVGQGPYNEQFF. The chain links TRBV6-4 to TRBJ2-1; TRBD1 matches at 9 bases. Germline V CDR1 and CDR2: MRHNA, SNTAGT. The CDR3 runs to 15 residues. Trimming cost V 4 bases and J 2 bases; bases outside gene matches: 3.

This clone was counted a few times. J is TRBJ2-2 and V is TRBV2; 10 bases align to TRBD1. V was pared by 5 bases and J by 3 bases, with 6 bases of the junction left unmatched. Germline-derived CDR1 and CDR2 are SNHLY and FYNNEI. The CDR3 is 16 amino acids. The CDR3 bases are TGTGCCAGCAGTCAACGGACAGGGGGGCACACCGGGGAGCTGTTTTTT. Residues: CASSQRTGGHTGELFF.

This sequence joins TRBV14 and TRBJ2-1, with 9 bases fitting TRBD2. The CDR3 consists of 14 residues. CDR1 and CDR2 (germline): SGHDN, FVKESK. V lost 3 bases to trimming and J lost 9 bases; unmatched junction nucleotides: 6. This chain's CDR3 is CASSQSSGVGEQFF. The CDR3 region has the DNA TGTGCCAGCAGCCAGTCTAGCGGGGTAGGTGAGCAGTTCTTC.

With respect to this clone: Other nucleotide sequences from this sample produce the same CDR3. The V gene is TRBV19, the J gene TRBJ1-2, with D perhaps matching TRBD1 (5 bases). Trimming removed 3 bases at V and 11 bases at J, with 16 bases between. CDR3 length: 13 residues. CDR1 is LNHDA, CDR2 SQIVND, per germline (reference sequence). CDR3 amino acids: CASSIGQGPGYTF. The CDR3 nucleotides are TGTGCCAGTAGTATTGGCCAGGGTCCGGGATACACCTTC. The full variable domain, with the rest looked up from reference TRBV19 and TRBJ1-2, is DGGITQSPKYLFRKEGQNVTLSCEQNLNHDAMYWYRQDPGQGLRLIYYSQIVNDFQKGDIAEGYSVSREKKESFPLTVTSAQKNPTAFYLCASSIGQGPGYTFGSGTRLTVV.

The V call is TRBV3-1 (or the pseudogene TRBV3-2), the J call TRBJ1-2; TRBD1 matches 7 bases. The CDR3 is made up of 14 amino acids. CDR1 is LGHDT and CDR2 is YNNKEL in the germline V gene (reference sequence). The V segment lost 4 bases and the J segment 4 bases; nucleotides outside the gene matches: 6. The CDR3 spells CASSLRQGFYGYTF. The CDR3 coding sequence is TGTGCCAGCAGCCTCCGACAGGGTTTCTATGGCTACACCTTC.

The V and J genes are TRBV7-8 and TRBJ2-3; D remains unclear. Germline CDR1 and CDR2: SGHVS and FQNEAQ. V was cut by 10 bases and J by 2 bases, with 22 bases left in between. The CDR3 has 16 amino acids. In DNA, the CDR3 is TGTGCCATAAGTAAGACCCCCCAGACTTACACAGATACGCAGTATTTT. Translation: CAISKTPQTYTDTQYF.

The J gene is TRBJ2-4, the V gene TRBV19, with 14 bases matching TRBD2. The CDR3 contains 14 residues. With 2 bases clipped from V and 11 bases from J, the junction kept 2 bases outside the gene matches. Germline lookup yields CDR1 LNHDA and CDR2 SQIVND (reference sequence). The chain's CDR3 is CASSIPGLAGVQYF. Here the CDR3 DNA reads TGTGCCAGTAGTATACCGGGACTAGCGGGGGTTCAGTACTTC.

The chain carries TRBV2 and TRBJ2-3; 8 bases map to TRBD2. Germline V gene sequence: CDR1 SNHLY, CDR2 FYNNEI. Germline trimming cut 2 bases from V and 7 bases from J; bases unmatched to any gene: 2. This CDR3 contains 13 residues. The CDR3 region is CASSEIAGNTQYF. The CDR3, as DNA: TGTGCCAGCAGTGAAATAGCGGGGAATACGCAGTATTTT.

The rearrangement uses TRBV6-5 and TRBJ2-2, with D perhaps TRBD1 (6 bases). Germline-derived CDR1 and CDR2 are MNHEY and SVGAGI. Deletions cut 8 bases from V and 1 base from J, with 8 bases between. CDR3 length: 13 amino acids. The CDR3 sequence is CASRTVNTGELFF. CDR3 nucleotide sequence: TGTGCCAGCCGGACAGTGAACACCGGGGAGCTGTTTTTT.

This clone has a handful of counts. This chain joins TRBV28 and TRBJ1-2, with 10 positions matching TRBD1. The CDR3 covers 13 residues. The ends lost 5 bases at V and 8 bases at J; junction bases unmatched: 5. The V gene's germline CDR1 is MDHEN and CDR2 SYDVKM. The CDR3 DNA sequence: TGTGCCAGCAGTCTCGACAGGGGGCTCGGCTACACCTTC. Protein: CASSLDRGLGYTF.

The V gene is TRBV7-2, the J gene TRBJ2-7; 8 nucleotides match TRBD2. Per the germline V gene, CDR1 is SGHTA and CDR2 is FQGNSA. Trimming removed 5 bases from V and 3 bases from J; junction bases left unmatched: 3. This CDR3 has 13 residues. CDR3 DNA: TGTGCCAGCAGCGGGAGCGGGGGCTACGAGCAGTACTTC. This sequence encodes CASSGSGGYEQYF.

The gene calls are TRBV7-3 and TRBJ1-5; D not resolved. V gave up 0 bases and J gave up 4 bases, with 19 bases separating them. The CDR3 has 18 residues. Germline assignment: CDR1 SGHTA and CDR2 FQGTGA. The CDR3 sequence is CASSLTHGRARKNQPQHF. CDR3 in DNA: TGTGCCAGCAGCTTAACTCACGGGCGGGCCAGAAAGAATCAGCCCCAGCATTTT. The variable domain in full, completed from reference TRBV7-3 and TRBJ1-5, reads GAGVSQTPSNKVTEKGKYVELRCDPISGHTALYWYRQSLGQGPEFLIYFQGTGAADDSGLPNDRFFAVRPEGSVSTLKIQRTERGDSAVYLCASSLTHGRARKNQPQHFGDGTRLSIL.

This chain joins TRBV4-2 and TRBJ2-2, with 9 bases identical to TRBD2. Germline values: CDR1 LGHNA, CDR2 YNFKEQ. Trimming at V came to 8 bases and at J to 3 bases, leaving 4 bases not matched to a gene. The CDR3 covers 14 residues. CDR3 sequence: CASRIAGDTGELFF. CDR3 nucleotides: TGTGCCAGCCGCATAGCGGGAGACACCGGGGAGCTGTTTTTT.